A selection of T cell receptor beta chains follows, all from one sample in a study of blood T cell repertoires in COVID-19. Measured with immunoSEQ multiplex PCR; TCRdb has only the in-frame clones, and not every one. Found here are about 220,000 clones, over 75% of them singletons; the top ten hold about 3%. Sequenced material: PBMCs or T cells enriched from blood (not recorded which). The receptor source for this set is a woman between 18 and 29 years old in a cohort exposed to, infected with or recovered from COVID-19 (not recorded which). CDR3s include the opening cysteine and the closing phenylalanine or tryptophan. Fields, in order: clone size, D gene, J gene, V gene, CDR3 protein, CDR3 DNA. A D gene is named only where the DNA matches it firmly. A clone size is listed for some rows: how often the clone was seen (once, few, many), or a class if it is expanded.

abundance: -; d_gene: -; j_gene: TRBJ1-2; v_gene: TRBV15; CDR3aa: CATSRVDSGYTF; CDR3nt: TGTGCCACCAGCAGAGTTGACTCTGGCTACACCTTC
abundance: -; d_gene: -; j_gene: TRBJ1-5; v_gene: TRBV6-5; CDR3aa: CASSYSRVEQPQHF; CDR3nt: TGTGCCAGCAGTTACTCCAGGGTTGAACAGCCCCAGCATTTT
abundance: -; d_gene: -; j_gene: TRBJ1-6; v_gene: TRBV9; CDR3aa: CASRVAEDSPLHF; CDR3nt: TGTGCCAGCAGGGTAGCCGAGGATTCACCCCTCCACTTT
abundance: -; d_gene: -; j_gene: TRBJ2-1; v_gene: TRBV15; CDR3aa: CATSGSGLQFF; CDR3nt: TGTGCCACCAGCGGTAGCGGCCTCCAGTTCTTC
abundance: once; d_gene: TRBD1; j_gene: TRBJ1-2; v_gene: TRBV25-1; CDR3aa: CASSAPTGGGGYTF; CDR3nt: TGTGCCAGCAGTGCTCCCACAGGGGGCGGTGGCTACACCTTC
abundance: -; d_gene: TRBD2; j_gene: TRBJ2-1; v_gene: TRBV11-2; CDR3aa: CASSFLRLADQIQEQFF; CDR3nt: TGTGCCAGCAGCTTCCTGAGACTAGCCGACCAAATTCAGGAGCAGTTCTTC
abundance: -; d_gene: -; j_gene: TRBJ1-1; v_gene: TRBV5-1; CDR3aa: CASSPRREGEAFF; CDR3nt: TGCGCCAGCAGCCCGCGGAGGGAGGGTGAAGCTTTCTTT
abundance: -; d_gene: TRBD2; j_gene: TRBJ2-5; v_gene: TRBV6-8; CDR3aa: CASSYSPRIAGGVYQETQYF; CDR3nt: TGTGCCAGCAGTTACTCACCCCGTATAGCGGGGGGGGTGTACCAAGAGACCCAGTACTTC
abundance: -; d_gene: -; j_gene: TRBJ1-1; v_gene: TRBV7-8; CDR3aa: CASSLVRDTEAFF; CDR3nt: TGTGCCAGCAGCTTAGTGAGGGACACTGAAGCTTTCTTT
abundance: -; d_gene: -; j_gene: TRBJ2-3; v_gene: TRBV11-2; CDR3aa: CASSLAVLSDTQYF; CDR3nt: TGTGCCAGCAGCTTAGCTGTACTTTCGGATACGCAGTATTTT
abundance: -; d_gene: -; j_gene: TRBJ1-5; v_gene: TRBV28; CDR3aa: CASSLGSGNQPQHF; CDR3nt: TGTGCCAGCAGTTTAGGTTCGGGTAATCAGCCCCAGCATTTT
abundance: -; d_gene: TRBD2; j_gene: TRBJ2-7; v_gene: TRBV28; CDR3aa: CASSFPGGGVEQYF; CDR3nt: TGTGCCAGCAGTTTCCCGGGCGGGGGAGTGGAGCAGTACTTC
abundance: -; d_gene: -; j_gene: TRBJ2-5; v_gene: TRBV6-5; CDR3aa: CASRSSGETQYF; CDR3nt: TGTGCCAGCAGGTCCTCCGGGGAGACCCAGTACTTC
abundance: -; d_gene: -; j_gene: TRBJ1-4; v_gene: TRBV7-9; CDR3aa: CASSVAGLAEKLFF; CDR3nt: TGTGCCAGCAGCGTAGCGGGGCTTGCCGAAAAACTGTTTTTT
abundance: -; d_gene: TRBD1; j_gene: TRBJ1-1; v_gene: TRBV10-3; CDR3aa: CAISRDRGDTEAFF; CDR3nt: TGTGCCATCAGCCGCGACAGGGGGGACACTGAAGCTTTCTTT
abundance: -; d_gene: -; j_gene: TRBJ2-7; v_gene: TRBV5-1; CDR3aa: CASSPTGSSYEQYF; CDR3nt: TGCGCCAGCAGCCCCACAGGGAGCTCCTACGAGCAGTACTTC
abundance: -; d_gene: TRBD2; j_gene: TRBJ2-3; v_gene: TRBV19; CDR3aa: CATRGGGITDTQYF; CDR3nt: TGTGCCACCCGGGGCGGGGGGATCACAGATACGCAGTATTTT
abundance: -; d_gene: TRBD1; j_gene: TRBJ1-2; v_gene: TRBV5-1; CDR3aa: CASSSQGQLGYTF; CDR3nt: TGCGCCAGCAGCTCCCAGGGACAGCTTGGCTACACCTTC
abundance: -; d_gene: TRBD1; j_gene: TRBJ1-1; v_gene: TRBV19; CDR3aa: CASSMVGRGPTEAFF; CDR3nt: TGTGCCAGTAGTATGGTCGGCAGGGGGCCCACTGAAGCTTTCTTT
abundance: -; d_gene: TRBD1; j_gene: TRBJ1-2; v_gene: TRBV11-2; CDR3aa: CASSLDRGHGYTF; CDR3nt: TGTGCCAGCAGCTTAGACAGGGGGCATGGCTACACCTTC
abundance: -; d_gene: TRBD2; j_gene: TRBJ2-5; v_gene: TRBV7-9; CDR3aa: CASSPRIASGEETQYF; CDR3nt: TGTGCCAGCAGCCCCCGAATTGCTAGCGGGGAAGAGACCCAGTACTTC
abundance: -; d_gene: TRBD1; j_gene: TRBJ1-5; v_gene: TRBV2; CDR3aa: CASSPGQGEDQPQHF; CDR3nt: TGTGCCAGCAGCCCCGGGCAGGGGGAGGACCAGCCCCAGCATTTT
abundance: -; d_gene: -; j_gene: TRBJ2-5; v_gene: TRBV5-6; CDR3aa: CASSPPAGGIQETQYF; CDR3nt: TGTGCCAGCAGCCCACCGGCAGGGGGGATCCAAGAGACCCAGTACTTC
abundance: -; d_gene: TRBD1; j_gene: TRBJ1-1; v_gene: TRBV7-9; CDR3aa: CASSLIRDRVNTEAFF; CDR3nt: TGTGCCAGCAGCCTGATTCGGGACAGGGTAAACACTGAAGCTTTCTTT
abundance: -; d_gene: -; j_gene: TRBJ1-5; v_gene: TRBV15; CDR3aa: CATSRANTGSWQPQHF; CDR3nt: TGTGCCACCAGCAGAGCTAACACAGGGTCTTGGCAGCCCCAGCATTTT
abundance: -; d_gene: -; j_gene: TRBJ1-3; v_gene: TRBV15; CDR3aa: CATSRDTNSGNTIYF; CDR3nt: TGTGCCACCAGCCGCGACACAAACTCTGGAAACACCATATATTTT
abundance: once; d_gene: TRBD1; j_gene: TRBJ2-5; v_gene: TRBV11-3; CDR3aa: CASQGFQETQYF; CDR3nt: TGTGCCTCACAGGGGTTCCAAGAGACCCAGTACTTC
abundance: -; d_gene: -; j_gene: TRBJ1-1; v_gene: TRBV29-1; CDR3aa: CSAVVRGTEAFF; CDR3nt: TGCAGCGCGGTGGTGCGGGGCACTGAAGCTTTCTTT
abundance: -; d_gene: TRBD1; j_gene: TRBJ1-6; v_gene: TRBV7-9; CDR3aa: CASTETGNSPLHF; CDR3nt: TGTGCCAGCACCGAGACAGGGAATTCACCCCTCCACTTT
abundance: -; d_gene: -; j_gene: TRBJ2-5; v_gene: TRBV5-4; CDR3aa: CASSLVPGKETQYF; CDR3nt: TGTGCCAGCAGCTTGGTTCCGGGGAAAGAGACCCAGTACTTC
abundance: -; d_gene: -; j_gene: TRBJ1-2; v_gene: TRBV9; CDR3aa: CASSVGRQAIGYGYTF; CDR3nt: TGTGCCAGCAGCGTAGGGAGACAGGCTATCGGGTACGGCTACACCTTC
abundance: -; d_gene: TRBD1; j_gene: TRBJ1-2; v_gene: TRBV6-5; CDR3aa: CASSSPIGTANYGYTF; CDR3nt: TGTGCCAGCAGTTCACCTATTGGGACAGCTAACTATGGCTACACCTTC
abundance: once; d_gene: -; j_gene: TRBJ2-1; v_gene: TRBV15; CDR3aa: CATSRAGGSYNEQFF; CDR3nt: TGTGCCACCAGCAGAGCCGGGGGCTCCTACAATGAGCAGTTCTTC
abundance: -; d_gene: -; j_gene: TRBJ2-5; v_gene: TRBV11-2; CDR3aa: CASSIDGVQQETQYF; CDR3nt: TGTGCCAGCAGCATAGACGGGGTACAACAAGAGACCCAGTACTTC
abundance: -; d_gene: TRBD1; j_gene: TRBJ1-2; v_gene: TRBV28; CDR3aa: CASSRQGPNYGYTF; CDR3nt: TGTGCCAGCAGTCGACAGGGACCTAACTATGGCTACACCTTC
abundance: -; d_gene: -; j_gene: TRBJ2-3; v_gene: TRBV24-1; CDR3aa: CATSDPTRSTDTQYF; CDR3nt: TGTGCCACCAGTGACCCGACACGGAGCACAGATACGCAGTATTTT
abundance: -; d_gene: TRBD1; j_gene: TRBJ2-2; v_gene: TRBV27; CDR3aa: CASSLNRGSGELFF; CDR3nt: TGTGCCAGCAGTCTAAACAGGGGGTCCGGGGAGCTGTTTTTT
abundance: -; d_gene: TRBD1; j_gene: TRBJ1-2; v_gene: TRBV7-9; CDR3aa: CASSLERDSYGYTF; CDR3nt: TGTGCCAGCAGCTTAGAGAGGGACAGCTATGGCTACACCTTC
abundance: -; d_gene: TRBD1; j_gene: TRBJ1-1; v_gene: TRBV18; CDR3aa: CASSPTGQGSTEAFF; CDR3nt: TGTGCCAGCTCACCGACGGGACAGGGATCCACTGAAGCTTTCTTT
abundance: -; d_gene: -; j_gene: TRBJ2-1; v_gene: TRBV5-5; CDR3aa: CASSSGSYNEQFF; CDR3nt: TGTGCCAGCAGCTCGGGTAGTTACAATGAGCAGTTCTTC
abundance: -; d_gene: -; j_gene: TRBJ1-1; v_gene: TRBV27; CDR3aa: CASSSEGRAPFF; CDR3nt: TGTGCCAGCAGTTCGGAAGGCAGGGCACCTTTCTTT
abundance: -; d_gene: -; j_gene: TRBJ2-3; v_gene: TRBV27; CDR3aa: CASSLRRGDTQYF; CDR3nt: TGTGCCAGCAGTTTAAGGAGGGGAGATACGCAGTATTTT
abundance: -; d_gene: -; j_gene: TRBJ2-6; v_gene: TRBV7-9; CDR3aa: CASHSGANVLTF; CDR3nt: TGTGCCAGCCACTCTGGGGCCAACGTCCTGACTTTC
abundance: -; d_gene: TRBD2; j_gene: TRBJ2-5; v_gene: TRBV7-2; CDR3aa: CASSLSTSGGETQYF; CDR3nt: TGTGCCAGCAGCTTATCGACTAGCGGGGGGGAGACCCAGTACTTC
abundance: -; d_gene: -; j_gene: TRBJ1-3; v_gene: TRBV3-1/TRBV3-2; CDR3aa: CASSQELGGGGNTIYF; CDR3nt: TGTGCCAGCAGCCAAGAGTTGGGGGGGGGTGGAAACACCATATATTTT
abundance: few; d_gene: -; j_gene: TRBJ1-1; v_gene: TRBV2; CDR3aa: CASSELQSTEAFF; CDR3nt: TGTGCCAGCAGTGAACTACAGTCCACTGAAGCTTTCTTT
abundance: once; d_gene: -; j_gene: TRBJ1-2; v_gene: TRBV9; CDR3aa: CASSPQGMGYTF; CDR3nt: TGTGCCAGCAGCCCACAGGGTATGGGCTACACCTTC
abundance: -; d_gene: -; j_gene: TRBJ1-2; v_gene: TRBV2; CDR3aa: CASSEGGVSYGYTF; CDR3nt: TGTGCCAGCAGTGAGGGGGGAGTTAGCTATGGCTACACCTTC
abundance: -; d_gene: TRBD2; j_gene: TRBJ2-1; v_gene: TRBV30; CDR3aa: CAWSEAGVEQFF; CDR3nt: TGTGCCTGGAGTGAAGCGGGAGTTGAGCAGTTCTTC
abundance: -; d_gene: -; j_gene: TRBJ2-3; v_gene: TRBV11-2; CDR3aa: CASSLGLNTDTQYF; CDR3nt: TGTGCCAGCAGCTTAGGGCTCAACACAGATACGCAGTATTTT
abundance: once; d_gene: TRBD1; j_gene: TRBJ1-2; v_gene: TRBV5-1; CDR3aa: CASSRTAGTGQFYGYTF; CDR3nt: TGCGCCAGCAGCCGAACCGCCGGGACAGGACAATTCTATGGCTACACCTTC
abundance: -; d_gene: -; j_gene: TRBJ1-2; v_gene: TRBV5-8; CDR3aa: CASSFDPSSGYTF; CDR3nt: TGTGCCAGCAGCTTCGACCCATCTAGCGGCTACACCTTC
abundance: -; d_gene: TRBD1; j_gene: TRBJ2-3; v_gene: TRBV24-1; CDR3aa: CATARTGSRTDTQYF; CDR3nt: TGTGCCACCGCCCGGACAGGTTCTCGCACAGATACGCAGTATTTT
abundance: -; d_gene: -; j_gene: TRBJ2-2; v_gene: TRBV29-1; CDR3aa: CSVQKLGRGTGELFF; CDR3nt: TGCAGCGTCCAAAAGCTAGGACGGGGCACCGGGGAGCTGTTTTTT
abundance: -; d_gene: -; j_gene: TRBJ1-4; v_gene: TRBV5-4; CDR3aa: CASSVSTLNEKLFF; CDR3nt: TGTGCCAGCAGCGTCAGTACCCTTAATGAAAAACTGTTTTTT
abundance: -; d_gene: -; j_gene: TRBJ1-1; v_gene: TRBV18; CDR3aa: CASSPPEQFAFF; CDR3nt: TGTGCCAGCTCACCACCGGAACAGTTTGCTTTCTTT
abundance: -; d_gene: TRBD1; j_gene: TRBJ1-3; v_gene: TRBV2; CDR3aa: CASRARQGRSGNTIYF; CDR3nt: TGTGCCAGCAGGGCAAGACAGGGGCGCTCTGGAAACACCATATATTTT
abundance: -; d_gene: -; j_gene: TRBJ1-2; v_gene: TRBV5-4; CDR3aa: CASSASGTNYGYTF; CDR3nt: TGTGCCAGCAGCGCCTCCGGGACAAACTATGGCTACACCTTC
abundance: -; d_gene: -; j_gene: TRBJ1-2; v_gene: TRBV5-1; CDR3aa: CASSLGGQNYGYTF; CDR3nt: TGCGCCAGCAGCTTGGGAGGACAGAACTATGGCTACACCTTC
abundance: -; d_gene: TRBD2; j_gene: TRBJ2-1; v_gene: TRBV3-1/TRBV3-2; CDR3aa: CASSPRTSGKQFF; CDR3nt: TGTGCCAGCAGCCCTCGGACTAGCGGAAAGCAGTTCTTC